This T cell receptor (beta chain) was sequenced in a study of cytomegalovirus exposure and HLA in healthy donors. Germline V gene data show CDR1 as SGHTA and CDR2 as FQGTGA. The CDR3 contains 15 residues. Trimming removed 3 bases from V and 2 bases from J; junction bases left unmatched: 2. Here immunoSEQ multiplex PCR was the method, and the copy in TCRdb shows in-frame clones only, minus some. The data contain 150,000 to 200,000 clones, more than 75% of them singletons. This receptor was obtained from a man younger than 45 in good health and CMV-seropositive. Sequencing was performed on PBMCs. The rearrangement links TRBV7-3 to TRBJ2-7, with TRBD2 matching 12 bases. The CDR3 here is CASSFLAGGAYEQYF. DNA of the CDR3: TGTGCCAGCAGCTTTCTAGCGGGAGGGGCCTACGAGCAGTACTTC. The complete variable domain, with remaining parts taken from reference TRBV7-3 and TRBJ2-7, reads GAGVSQTPSNKVTEKGKYVELRCDPISGHTALYWYRQSLGQGPEFLIYFQGTGAADDSGLPNDRFFAVRPEGSVSTLKIQRTERGDSAVYLCASSFLAGGAYEQYFGPGTRLTVT.